This T cell receptor beta chain was sequenced for a study of blood T cell repertoires in COVID-19. Measured with immunoSEQ multiplex PCR; TCRdb has only the in-frame clones, and not every one. Found here are about 170,000 clones, 65% to 85% of them singletons; the top ten hold 11%. Only a few counts were recorded for this clone. CDR3 length: 13 amino acids. Per the germline V gene, CDR1 is KGHSH and CDR2 is LQKENI. V lost 8 bases, J lost 9 bases, and 14 bases lay in between. This TCR derives from a man in his sixties or seventies with active or convalescent COVID-19. The rearrangement joins TRBV18 to TRBJ1-6; TRBD1 might be the D (5 bases). The material sequenced was peripheral blood. CDR3 nucleotide sequence: TGTGCCAGCGCCCGACAGACCCTTTCACCCCTCCACTTT. Its translation: CASARQTLSPLHF.